These 26 T cell receptor beta chains were sequenced from one sample in a study of T cells expressing NK-cell markers. After re-calling the 5' RACE reads, TCRdb lists one entry per CDR3 protein, DNA absent. The listing contains about 300,000 distinct CDR3 sequences. The sequencing sample was made of blood T cells: a sorted CD56 or NKG2C T cell subset, CD4+ or CD8+ T cells, or bulk PBMC T cells (not recorded which). The receptors here all came from a woman between 18 and 70 years old in good health.

The chain employs TRBV7-2 and TRBJ2-5; the D call of TRBD2 rests on TCRdb alone, since no DNA is present to check it. Germline V gene sequence: CDR1 SGHTA, CDR2 FQGNSA. The CDR3 totals 16 residues. CDR3 sequence reads: CASSYGSGRGLETQYF.

The V gene is TRBV29-1, the J gene TRBJ2-1. CDR1 is SQVTM and CDR2 is ANQGSEA in the germline V gene. The CDR3 is made up of 14 amino acids. CDR3 residues: CSVWSGSSYNEQFF.

The chain employs TRBV7-3 and TRBJ2-3; as DNA is missing, the TRBD1 call by TCRdb cannot be tested. This CDR3 region has 14 residues. Germline lookup yields CDR1 SGHTA and CDR2 FQGTGA. CDR3 in amino acids: CASSPGGAGDTQYF.

The chain links TRBV9 to TRBJ2-2. This CDR3 spans 13 amino acids. CDR1 SGDLS and CDR2 YYNGEE come from the germline V gene. CDR3: CASSVTGTGELFF.

J is TRBJ2-2 and V is TRBV11-2; the TCRdb D gene call, TRBD2, has no DNA to confirm it. This CDR3 is built from 18 residues. Germline assignment: CDR1 SGHAT and CDR2 FQNNGV. The CDR3 sequence is CASSFSRLGVARTGELFF.

The V call is TRBV6-5, the J call TRBJ1-1; TCRdb proposes TRBD1, but this gene call is untestable without DNA. Germline V gene sequence: CDR1 MNHEY, CDR2 SVGAGI. The CDR3 has 16 residues. CDR3 sequence reads: CASSYSRARAGTEAFF.

This chain connects TRBV5-1 to TRBJ1-1. The length of the CDR3 is 14 residues. Germline lookup yields CDR1 SGHRS and CDR2 YFSETQ. The CDR3 sequence: CASSLVPASTEAFF.

The rearrangement joins TRBV28 to TRBJ2-1; TCRdb outputs TRBD1, but without DNA this stays unchecked. The CDR3 spans 15 residues. CDR1 is MDHEN, CDR2 SYDVKM, per germline. The CDR3 sequence is CASSSGDGRYNEQFF. Looking up the rest from reference TRBV28 and TRBJ2-1 gives the full variable domain: DVKVTQSSRYLVKRTGEKVFLECVQDMDHENMFWYRQDPGLGLRLIYFSYDVKMKEKGDIPEGYSVSREKKERFSLILESASTNQTSMYLCASSSGDGRYNEQFFGPGTRLTVL.

The CDR3 region is CSASGGQGRSPLHF. J is TRBJ1-6 and V is TRBV20-1. Per the germline V gene, CDR1 is DFQATT and CDR2 is SNEGSKA (reference sequence). The CDR3 runs to 14 residues.

The CDR3 protein is CASSQDHQGGNIQYF. The chain is built from TRBV4-3 and TRBJ2-4; TCRdb designates TRBD1, a call that cannot be tested without DNA. The CDR3 spans 15 residues. From germline, CDR1 is LGHNA and CDR2 YSLEER.

V gene TRBV6-2 or TRBV6-3 combines with J gene TRBJ2-7; TCRdb designates TRBD2, a call that cannot be tested without DNA. CDR3 size: 12 residues. The germline V gene has CDR1 MNHEY and CDR2 SVGEGT. CDR3 amino acids: CASSKLAYEQYF.

The CDR3 sequence: CASTRTSGGADTQYF. The rearrangement joins TRBV3-1 to TRBJ2-3; the TRBD2 assignment by TCRdb is unverifiable without DNA. CDR3 length equals 15 residues. Germline loops: CDR1 LGHDT, CDR2 YNNKEL (reference sequence).

The CDR3 is CASSPRTGHEQYF. The V call is TRBV7-9, the J call TRBJ2-7; without DNA, the TCRdb call of TRBD1 cannot be checked. Germline assignment: CDR1 SEHNR and CDR2 FQNEAQ (reference sequence). This CDR3 has 13 amino acids. The full variable domain, in which reference TRBV7-9 and TRBJ2-7 provide the parts outside the CDR3, is DTGVSQNPRHKITKRGQNVTFRCDPISEHNRLYWYRQTLGQGPEFLTYFQNEAQLEKSRLLSDRFSAERPKGSFSTLEIQRTEQGDSAMYLCASSPRTGHEQYFGPGTRLTVT.

The V and J genes are TRBV5-4 and TRBJ2-1; TCRdb lists TRBD1, though no DNA is available to test this call. Germline V gene data show CDR1 as SGHNT and CDR2 as YYREEE (reference sequence). The CDR3 length is 15 residues. CDR3 sequence: CASSLAGGHYNEQFF.

The chain joins TRBV5-1 to TRBJ1-1; no DNA is available, so the TRBD1 call from TCRdb remains unchecked. CDR3 length: 18 residues. From germline, CDR1 is SGHRS and CDR2 YFSETQ. The CDR3: CASSSPVLGSTLNTEAFF. The whole variable domain, filled in from reference TRBV5-1 and TRBJ1-1, reads KAGVTQTPRYLIKTRGQQVTLSCSPISGHRSVSWYQQTPGQGLQFLFEYFSETQRNKGNFPGRFSGRQFSNSRSEMNVSTLELGDSALYLCASSSPVLGSTLNTEAFFGQGTRLTVV.

The rearrangement uses TRBV5-4 and TRBJ2-5; TCRdb designates TRBD1, a call that cannot be tested without DNA. The CDR3 length is 15 residues. Germline V gene sequence: CDR1 SGHNT, CDR2 YYREEE (reference sequence). The CDR3 sequence: CASSLEQGRAETQYF. Full variable domain (rest looked up from reference TRBV5-4 and TRBJ2-5): ETGVTQSPTHLIKTRGQQVTLRCSSQSGHNTVSWYQQALGQGPQFIFQYYREEENGRGNFPPRFSGLQFPNYSSELNVNALELDDSALYLCASSLEQGRAETQYFGPGTRLLVL.

V gene TRBV12-3 or TRBV12-4 combines with J gene TRBJ1-5. CDR3 length: 13 amino acids. CDR3 amino acids: CASDGETNQPQHF.

The V and J genes are TRBV27 and TRBJ1-6; TCRdb returns TRBD1, unconfirmable since there is no DNA. There are 16 residues in the CDR3. Germline V gene sequence: CDR1 MNHEY, CDR2 SMNVEV (reference sequence). The CDR3 sequence is CASSLVRDPGNSPLHF.

CDR3 sequence: CSAITGLGSYNSPLHF. This sequence joins TRBV20-1 and TRBJ1-6; TCRdb proposes TRBD1, but this gene call is untestable without DNA. Per the germline V gene, CDR1 is DFQATT and CDR2 is SNEGSKA (reference sequence). This CDR3 is 16 amino acids long.

The chain combines TRBV6-2 or TRBV6-3 with TRBJ2-7. CDR1 MNHEY and CDR2 SVGEGT come from the germline V gene. The CDR3 extends over 13 amino acids. CDR3 loop: CASSFSGTYVQYF.

J is TRBJ2-5 and V is TRBV7-3; TCRdb's D gene call, TRBD1, goes unchecked for lack of DNA. Germline CDR1 and CDR2: SGHTA and FQGTGA. The CDR3 consists of 13 residues. The CDR3 loop reads CASSLTPDETQYF.

The chain has TRBV9 and TRBJ1-5; TCRdb's assignment of TRBD1 cannot be checked, as there is no DNA. The germline V gene has CDR1 SGDLS and CDR2 YYNGEE. CDR3 length equals 13 residues. CDR3 sequence reads: CASSVVPNQPQHF.

The chain uses TRBV4-3 and TRBJ2-3; TCRdb names TRBD1, which stays unverified in the absence of DNA. This CDR3 is 16 amino acids long. Germline V lookup: CDR1 LGHNA, CDR2 YSLEER. The CDR3 here is CASSQGGGLLADTQYF.

V and J are TRBV4-1 and TRBJ2-3; TCRdb's D call of TRBD2 is untestable without DNA. Germline loops: CDR1 MGHRA, CDR2 YSYEKL. The length of the CDR3 is 16 residues. The CDR3: CASSQVVAGAPYTQYF.

The chain employs TRBV12-3 or TRBV12-4 and TRBJ1-5. This CDR3 is built from 15 residues. CDR3: CASSLRSISNQPQHF.

The genes are TRBV12-3 or TRBV12-4 and TRBJ2-7; absent DNA, TCRdb's TRBD2 call cannot be checked. CDR3 length equals 13 residues. CDR3 sequence reads: CASSGLDSYEQYF.